This entry lists 9 T cell receptor beta chains sequenced from one sample in a study of cytomegalovirus exposure and HLA in healthy donors. Amplification used 60 Vbeta primers and 13 Jbeta primers. Repertoires were generated with immunoSEQ multiplex PCR, while TCRdb's copy carries only in-frame clones and drops some. The repertoire has some 150,000 clones, around 66% of them found once; the top ten carry about 2.9%. The sample consisted of PBMCs. Receptors originate from a woman under 40 in good health and CMV-seropositive.

The chain carries TRBV11-2 and TRBJ1-3; 9 bases line up with TRBD1. Germline-derived CDR1 and CDR2 are SGHAT and FQNNGV. The trim removed 4 bases at V and 3 bases at J, leaving 4 bases unmatched. The CDR3 sequence is 15 residues long. The CDR3: CASSSQGALGNTIYF. Here the CDR3 DNA reads TGTGCCAGCAGCTCACAGGGGGCGCTTGGAAACACCATATATTTT.

This clone was found a few times. The genes are TRBV29-1 and TRBJ1-1; TRBD1 is a possible D gene (6 bases). The CDR3 is 10 amino acids. Germline V CDR1 and CDR2: SQVTM, ANQGSEA. V lost 6 bases, J lost 6 bases, and 8 bases lay in between. CDR3 in amino acids: CSVSGAEAFF. For the CDR3, the DNA is TGCAGCGTCTCAGGGGCTGAAGCTTTCTTT.

V usage is TRBV15 and J usage is TRBJ2-3; D perhaps matches TRBD1 (6 bases). Trimming stripped 3 bases from V and 3 bases from J, with 7 bases between. CDR1 LNHNV and CDR2 YYDKDF come from the germline V gene (reference sequence). CDR3 length: 13 residues. CDR3 DNA sequence: TGTGCCACCAGCAGGGGGGCTACAGATACGCAGTATTTT. It specifies CATSRGATDTQYF.

As regards this clone: One end of the junction fails to match germline, which may point to a read error. J is TRBJ1-1 and V is TRBV7-6; TRBD1 matches at 8 bases. The germline CDR1 and CDR2 sequences are SGHVS and FNYEAQ. The CDR3 is made up of 16 amino acids. The CDR3 DNA is TGTGCCAACAGCTTAGCAGGCCAGGGGGCGTCCACTGAAGCTTTCTTT. Translation gives CANSLAGQGASTEAFF.

This clone came up a few times. This chain's CDR3 is CASSLEYSNQPQHF. The CDR3 DNA sequence: TGTGCCAGCAGTTTAGAGTATAGCAATCAGCCCCAGCATTTT. The chain joins TRBV27 to TRBJ1-5; no firm D call. V lost 2 bases and J lost 0, with 5 bases in between. The CDR3 consists of 14 residues. Per germline, CDR1 MNHEY and CDR2 SMNVEV (reference sequence).

The rearrangement uses TRBV5-4 and TRBJ1-1, with a possible D match to TRBD1 (6 bases). CDR3 size: 14 residues. The V and J ends lost 4 bases and 8 bases respectively, with 18 bases between them. Per germline, CDR1 SGHNT and CDR2 YYREEE (reference sequence). CDR3 region: CASSPDSQKGEAFF. CDR3 nucleotide sequence: TGTGCCAGCAGCCCGGACAGCCAAAAAGGAGAAGCTTTCTTT.

The gene calls are TRBV10-3 and TRBJ2-3; TRBD2 aligns across 7 bases. The ends lost 0 bases at V and 6 bases at J; junction bases unmatched: 12. Looked up from germline, CDR1 is ENHRY and CDR2 is SYGVKD. The CDR3 spans 17 residues. The DNA for the CDR3 is TGTGCCATCAGTGAGTCGCCGTGGAGGGAGGGCCATGATACGCAGTATTTT. This encodes CAISESPWREGHDTQYF.

Only one count was recorded for this clone. The chain links TRBV27 to TRBJ1-2, with D uncertain. V dropped 10 bases and J dropped 4 bases, with 19 bases sitting between them. CDR3 length: 14 amino acids. Germline-derived CDR1 and CDR2 are MNHEY and SMNVEV (reference sequence). In DNA form, the CDR3 reads TGTGCCACTGCGCCTGGAACAGATCCCTATGGCTACACCTTC. Its translation: CATAPGTDPYGYTF.

This clone was recorded many times. The CDR3 spells CASRDISNYGYTF. DNA of the CDR3: TGCGCCAGCAGGGACATCTCTAACTATGGCTACACCTTC. The chain has TRBV10-2 and TRBJ1-2; maybe TRBD1 (5 bases). Germline CDR1 and CDR2: WSHSY and SAAADI. V lost 6 bases and J 0 bases, leaving 8 bases between the germline ends. This CDR3 is built from 13 residues.